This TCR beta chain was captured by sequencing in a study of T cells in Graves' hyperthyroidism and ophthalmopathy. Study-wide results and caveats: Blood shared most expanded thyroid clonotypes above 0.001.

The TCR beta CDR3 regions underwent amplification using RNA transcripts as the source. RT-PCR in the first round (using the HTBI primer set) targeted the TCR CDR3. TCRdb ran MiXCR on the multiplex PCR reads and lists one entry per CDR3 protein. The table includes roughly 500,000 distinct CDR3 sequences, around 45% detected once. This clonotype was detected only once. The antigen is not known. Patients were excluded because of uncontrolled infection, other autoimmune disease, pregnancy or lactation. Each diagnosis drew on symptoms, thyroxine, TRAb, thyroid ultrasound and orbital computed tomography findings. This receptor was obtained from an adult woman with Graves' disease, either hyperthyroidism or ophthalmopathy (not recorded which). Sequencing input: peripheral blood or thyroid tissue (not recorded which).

This chain's CDR3 is CAISSRREQRREQYF. As DNA, the CDR3 is TGTGCCATCAGCTCCCGGCGGGAGCAGCGCCGCGAGCAGTACTTC. The V gene is TRBV10-3, the J gene TRBJ2-7; 7 bases are shared with TRBD2. Germline-derived CDR1 and CDR2 are ENHRY and SYGVKD. V shed 6 bases, J shed 6 bases, and the junction held 14 bases outside the gene matches. CDR3 length: 15 residues.